This T cell receptor beta chain was identified during a study of cytomegalovirus exposure and HLA in healthy donors. 60 Vbeta and 13 Jbeta primers were used in PCR. Clones were sequenced by immunoSEQ multiplex PCR, and TCRdb holds only the in-frame ones, with some missing. The data show over 130,000 clones, about 64% seen once. Details on this clone: Its antigen is still unknown.

Study results and caveats: In most subjects, TCR beta sequences reportedly gave accurate predictions of HLA-A and HLA-B alleles. Earlier analysis looked at TCR beta V segments, and most were productive about 87% or about 30% of the time. Later on, a genetic analysis was performed. It linked a missense variant in DCLRE1C with V- and J-gene trimming of TCR beta.

The CDR3 spans 14 residues. V lost 1 base, J lost 4 bases, and 11 bases lay in between. Germline V gene sequence: CDR1 SGHTA, CDR2 FQGNSA. The sequencing sample was made of PBMCs. This receptor was identified in a woman aged 55-75 years in good health and CMV-seropositive. The chain has TRBV7-2 and TRBJ2-7; D perhaps matches TRBD1 (5 bases). The CDR3 reads CASSLGRAQYEQYF. The CDR3 DNA is TGTGCCAGCAGCTTAGGCAGGGCTCAATACGAGCAGTACTTC.